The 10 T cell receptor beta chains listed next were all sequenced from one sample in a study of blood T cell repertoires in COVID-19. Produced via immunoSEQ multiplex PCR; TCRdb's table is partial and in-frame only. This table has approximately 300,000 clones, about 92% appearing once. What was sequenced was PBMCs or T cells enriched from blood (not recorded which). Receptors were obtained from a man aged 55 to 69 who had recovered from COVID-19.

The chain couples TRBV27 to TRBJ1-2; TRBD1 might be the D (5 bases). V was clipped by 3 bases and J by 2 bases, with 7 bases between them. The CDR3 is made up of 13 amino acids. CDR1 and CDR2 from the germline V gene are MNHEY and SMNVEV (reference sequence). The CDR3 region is CASSFKGNYGYTF. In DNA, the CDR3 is TGTGCCAGCAGTTTCAAGGGGAACTATGGCTACACCTTC.

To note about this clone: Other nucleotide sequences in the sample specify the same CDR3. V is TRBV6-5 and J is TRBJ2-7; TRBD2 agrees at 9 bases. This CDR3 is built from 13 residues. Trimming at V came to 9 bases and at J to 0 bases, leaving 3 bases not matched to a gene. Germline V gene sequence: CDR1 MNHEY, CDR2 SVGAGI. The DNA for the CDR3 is TGTGCCAGTTCTAGCGGGGTCTCCTACGAGCAGTACTTC. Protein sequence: CASSSGVSYEQYF.

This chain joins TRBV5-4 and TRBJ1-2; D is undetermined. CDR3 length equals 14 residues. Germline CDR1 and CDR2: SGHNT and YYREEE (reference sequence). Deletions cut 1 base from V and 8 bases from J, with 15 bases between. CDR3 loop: CASSLMEFSAGYTF. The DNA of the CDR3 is TGTGCCAGCAGCTTGATGGAGTTCTCGGCGGGCTACACCTTC.

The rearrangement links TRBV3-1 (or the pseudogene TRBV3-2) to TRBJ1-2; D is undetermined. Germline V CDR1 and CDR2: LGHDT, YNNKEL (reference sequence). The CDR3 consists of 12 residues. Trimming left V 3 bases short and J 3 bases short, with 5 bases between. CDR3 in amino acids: CASSQGDYGYTF. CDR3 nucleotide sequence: TGTGCCAGCAGCCAGGGAGACTATGGCTACACCTTC.

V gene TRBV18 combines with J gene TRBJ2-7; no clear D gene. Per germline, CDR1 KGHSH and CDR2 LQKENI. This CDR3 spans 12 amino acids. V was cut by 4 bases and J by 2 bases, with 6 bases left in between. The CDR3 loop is CASSRDPYEQYF. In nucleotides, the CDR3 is TGTGCCAGCTCACGAGATCCCTACGAGCAGTACTTC.

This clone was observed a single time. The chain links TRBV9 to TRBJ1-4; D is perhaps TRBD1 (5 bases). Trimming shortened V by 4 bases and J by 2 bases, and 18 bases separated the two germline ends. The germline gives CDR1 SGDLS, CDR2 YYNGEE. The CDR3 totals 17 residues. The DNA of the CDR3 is TGTGCCAGCAGCCGCTGGGGCACCTCCGGGACTAATGAAAAACTGTTTTTT. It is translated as CASSRWGTSGTNEKLFF.

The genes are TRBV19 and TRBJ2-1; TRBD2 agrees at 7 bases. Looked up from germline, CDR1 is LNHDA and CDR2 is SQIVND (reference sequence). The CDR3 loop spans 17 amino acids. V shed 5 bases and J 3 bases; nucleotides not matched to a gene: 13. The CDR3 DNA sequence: TGTGCCAGTAGTCCGGTGGCGGGGGACTCATTCTACAATGAGCAGTTCTTC. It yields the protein CASSPVAGDSFYNEQFF.

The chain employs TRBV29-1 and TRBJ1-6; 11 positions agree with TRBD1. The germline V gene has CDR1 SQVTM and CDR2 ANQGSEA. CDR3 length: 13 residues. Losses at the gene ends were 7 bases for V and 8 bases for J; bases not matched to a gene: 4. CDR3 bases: TGCAGCGCCCGGACAGGGGGCGATTCACCCCTCCACTTT. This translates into CSARTGGDSPLHF.

Here the CDR3 DNA reads TGCAGCGTTACAGGGGGCGGCTCCTACGAGCAGTACTTC. Amino acids: CSVTGGGSYEQYF. The chain employs TRBV29-1 and TRBJ2-7; 9 positions match TRBD1. V lost 5 bases to trimming and J lost 0 bases; unmatched junction nucleotides: 2. The germline V gene has CDR1 SQVTM and CDR2 ANQGSEA. The CDR3 covers 13 residues.

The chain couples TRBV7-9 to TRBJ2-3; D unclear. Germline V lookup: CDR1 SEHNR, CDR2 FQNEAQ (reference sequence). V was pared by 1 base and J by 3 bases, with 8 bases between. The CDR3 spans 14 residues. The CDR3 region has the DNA TGTGCCAGCAGCTTAGAAGCAGCGACAGATACGCAGTATTTT. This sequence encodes CASSLEAATDTQYF.